The subject of this entry is one TCR beta chain. No antigen is known for it. The CDR3 does not end in the conserved phenylalanine or tryptophan, so this is likely a read error. Because the CDR3's place on the DNA is in doubt, the DNA is left out and the CDR3 is given as listed by TCRdb. Genomic DNA acted as the template from which TCR beta VDJ combination and CDR3 sequence profiling were carried out. TCRdb reanalysed the reads using MiXCR and keeps one entry per CDR3 protein. The sample carries roughly 200,000 distinct CDR3 sequences, roughly 60% recorded once. Germline V CDR1 and CDR2: MGHRA, YSYEKL. The CDR3 region is 11 residues in length, termini included. These data come from a study of CD8+CD57+ T cells in acquired aplastic anemia. Study-wide points: Over 25 CD8+ CDR3 sequences occurred in both the patients and the controls.

All patients picked for sequencing had shown, by flow cytometry, an expansion of CD8+CD57+ cells. This receptor was identified in a human donor with aplastic anemia. Sequenced sample: sorted CD4+, CD8+, or CD8+CD57+ T cells (not recorded which) from PBMCs. The rearrangement uses TRBV4-1 and TRBJ2-6; TRBD2 is taken as the D call from the table, unchecked against the DNA. CDR3 sequence: CASSQAPNQAS.